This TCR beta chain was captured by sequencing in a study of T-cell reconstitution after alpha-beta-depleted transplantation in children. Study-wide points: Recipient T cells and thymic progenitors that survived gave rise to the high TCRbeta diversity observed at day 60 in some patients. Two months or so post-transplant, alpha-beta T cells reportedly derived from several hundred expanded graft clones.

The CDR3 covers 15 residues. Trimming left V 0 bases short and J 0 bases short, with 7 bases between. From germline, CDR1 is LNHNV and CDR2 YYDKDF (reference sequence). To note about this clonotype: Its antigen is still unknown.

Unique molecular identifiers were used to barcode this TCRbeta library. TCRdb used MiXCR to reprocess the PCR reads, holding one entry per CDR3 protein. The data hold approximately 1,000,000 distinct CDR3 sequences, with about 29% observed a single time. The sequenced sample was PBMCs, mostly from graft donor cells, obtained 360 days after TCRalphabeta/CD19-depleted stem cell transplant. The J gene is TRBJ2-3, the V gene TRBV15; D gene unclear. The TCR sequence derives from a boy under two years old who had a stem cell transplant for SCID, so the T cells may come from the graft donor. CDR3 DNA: TGTGCCACCAGCAGAGATTGGCCTAGCACAGATACGCAGTATTTT. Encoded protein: CATSRDWPSTDTQYF. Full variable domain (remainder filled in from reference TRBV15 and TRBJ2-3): DAMVIQNPRYQVTQFGKPVTLSCSQTLNHNVMYWYQQKSSQAPKLLFHYYDKDFNNEADTPDNFQSRRPNTSFCFLDIRSPGLGDTAMYLCATSRDWPSTDTQYFGPGTRLTVL.